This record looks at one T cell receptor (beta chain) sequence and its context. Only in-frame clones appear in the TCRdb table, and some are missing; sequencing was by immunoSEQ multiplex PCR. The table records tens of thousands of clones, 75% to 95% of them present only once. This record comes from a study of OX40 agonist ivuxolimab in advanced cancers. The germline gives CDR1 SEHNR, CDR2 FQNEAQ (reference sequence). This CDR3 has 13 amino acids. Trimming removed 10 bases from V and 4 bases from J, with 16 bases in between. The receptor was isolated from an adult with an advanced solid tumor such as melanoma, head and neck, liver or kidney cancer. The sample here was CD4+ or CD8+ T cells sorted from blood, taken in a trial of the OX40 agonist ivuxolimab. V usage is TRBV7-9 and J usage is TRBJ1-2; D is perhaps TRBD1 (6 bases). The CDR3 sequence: CATQDSRGYGYTF. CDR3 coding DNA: TGTGCCACGCAGGACAGCCGCGGCTATGGCTACACCTTC.